A selection of T cell receptor beta chains follows, all from one sample in a study of immune evolution from preneoplasia to lung adenocarcinoma. TCRdb keeps only in-frame clones here, not all; method: immunoSEQ multiplex PCR. Of about 9,400 clones in the sample, around 90% were seen once. Input material: FFPE invasive lung adenocarcinoma tissue. The source is a person aged 70 to 85 with invasive lung adenocarcinoma. The CDR3 runs from the conserved cysteine through the conserved F or W. The order of the fields is V gene, J gene, D gene, clone size, CDR3 protein, CDR3 DNA. D genes are given only for firm matches. Where a row states a size, it is once, few, many or the class of an expanded clone; other rows omit it.

TRBV29-1	TRBJ1-4	TRBD1	.	CSVFTGGLGEKLFF	TGCAGCGTTTTCACAGGGGGCCTAGGAGAAAAACTGTTTTTT
TRBV5-5	TRBJ2-5	.	.	CASSFPGAETQYF	TGTGCCAGCAGCTTCCCGGGGGCAGAGACCCAGTACTTC
TRBV6-1	TRBJ1-1	TRBD1	.	CASFRTGEGTEAFF	TGTGCCAGTTTTCGGACAGGGGAGGGCACTGAAGCTTTCTTT
TRBV28	TRBJ1-1	.	.	CASSRATNTEAFF	TGTGCCAGCAGCCGTGCAACGAACACTGAAGCTTTCTTT
TRBV7-2	TRBJ1-2	TRBD1	.	CASSFGTGYGYTF	TGTGCCAGCAGCTTCGGGACAGGTTATGGCTACACCTTC
TRBV29-1	TRBJ2-3	TRBD2	.	CSVDTSGARDTQYF	TGCAGCGTTGATACTAGCGGAGCCAGAGATACGCAGTATTTT
TRBV5-6	TRBJ2-7	.	.	CASSLEPRSYEQYF	TGTGCCAGCAGCTTGGAACCGCGGTCCTACGAGCAGTACTTC
TRBV30	TRBJ1-1	.	.	CAWSTSGTEAFF	TGTGCCTGGAGTACCTCGGGGACTGAAGCTTTCTTT
TRBV7-2	TRBJ1-1	TRBD1	.	CASSFVRTGNTEAFF	TGTGCCAGCAGCTTCGTTCGGACAGGGAACACTGAAGCTTTCTTT
TRBV4-1	TRBJ2-7	TRBD2	.	CASSSQAGGDYEQYF	TGCGCCAGCAGCTCGCAAGCGGGGGGAGACTACGAGCAGTACTTC
TRBV2	TRBJ2-5	.	.	CASSQGTSGETQYF	TGTGCCAGCAGTCAAGGAACGTCGGGGGAGACCCAGTACTTC
TRBV7-3	TRBJ2-1	.	.	CASSPRGTEYNEQFF	TGTGCCAGCAGCCCCCGCGGGACTGAGTACAATGAGCAGTTCTTC
TRBV14	TRBJ2-3	.	.	CASSQRGPVDTQYF	TGTGCCAGCAGCCAACGGGGGCCGGTAGATACGCAGTATTTT
TRBV5-1	TRBJ2-7	.	.	CASSLVGPPGEQYF	TGCGCCAGCAGCTTGGTAGGACCTCCCGGCGAGCAGTACTTC
TRBV10-1	TRBJ1-1	.	once	CASSERGPDTEAFF	TGCGCCAGCAGTGAAAGGGGCCCGGACACTGAAGCTTTCTTT
TRBV2	TRBJ1-1	.	.	CASSVWGDTEAFF	TGTGCCAGCAGTGTGTGGGGAGACACTGAAGCTTTCTTT
TRBV19	TRBJ2-3	.	.	CASSTRGRTDTQYF	TGTGCCAGTAGTACAAGGGGAAGGACAGATACGCAGTATTTT
TRBV2	TRBJ1-5	.	.	CASSEGGVGYQPQHF	TGTGCCAGCAGTGAGGGGGGAGTGGGATATCAGCCCCAGCATTTT
TRBV2	TRBJ2-3	TRBD1	.	CATLDRGNTDTQYF	TGTGCCACCCTGGACAGGGGCAACACAGATACGCAGTATTTT
TRBV30	TRBJ2-7	.	.	CAWSVLGLGAYEQYF	TGTGCCTGGAGTGTATTGGGATTAGGAGCCTACGAGCAGTACTTC
TRBV4-1	TRBJ1-4	.	.	CASSQFRQPNEKLFF	TGCGCCAGCAGCCAATTCAGGCAACCAAATGAAAAACTGTTTTTT
TRBV5-6	TRBJ1-4	TRBD1	.	CASSLPGQGKLFF	TGTGCCAGCAGCCTACCGGGACAGGGAAAACTGTTTTTT
TRBV14	TRBJ1-3	.	.	CASSQALDAGSGTIYF	TGTGCCAGCAGCCAAGCCCTCGACGCCGGGAGCGGCACCATATATTTT
TRBV13	TRBJ1-1	.	.	CASRPDTDPEAFF	TGTGCCAGCAGGCCTGACACCGACCCTGAAGCTTTCTTT
TRBV29-1	TRBJ1-5	.	.	CSVGGNSNQPQHF	TGCAGCGTTGGAGGGAATAGCAATCAGCCCCAGCATTTT
TRBV14	TRBJ2-7	TRBD1	.	CASSPLRNRGHEQYF	TGTGCCAGCAGCCCCTTGCGAAACAGGGGCCACGAGCAGTACTTC
TRBV27	TRBJ2-1	.	.	CASSLVGGASYNEQFF	TGTGCCAGCAGCCTTGTGGGGGGCGCTTCCTACAATGAGCAGTTCTTC
TRBV4-2	TRBJ2-3	.	once	CASSQEELAGDTQYF	TGTGCCAGCAGCCAAGAGGAGCTCGCAGGGGATACGCAGTATTTT
TRBV11-1	TRBJ2-7	TRBD2	.	CASSFAGTSGRAEQYF	TGTGCCAGCAGCTTTGCCGGGACTAGCGGGAGAGCCGAGCAGTACTTC
TRBV13	TRBJ2-7	.	.	CASSLTYEQYF	TGTGCCAGCAGCTTGACTTACGAGCAGTACTTC
TRBV5-4	TRBJ1-2	.	.	CASSHRDLDYGYTF	TGTGCCAGCAGCCACCGGGACTTAGACTATGGCTACACCTTC
TRBV7-8	TRBJ2-5	.	.	CASSADGFQETQYF	TGTGCCAGCAGCGCGGACGGGTTCCAAGAGACCCAGTACTTC
TRBV6-5	TRBJ2-5	TRBD2	.	CASSRLAGRQETQYF	TGTGCCAGCAGTCGACTAGCGGGAAGACAAGAGACCCAGTACTTC
TRBV7-8	TRBJ1-1	.	few	CASSNARGEAFF	TGTGCCAGCAGTAATGCGAGGGGTGAAGCTTTCTTT
TRBV10-1	TRBJ2-3	.	.	CASSGQAPQSPSTDTQYF	TGCGCCAGCAGTGGTCAAGCCCCACAGTCCCCTAGCACAGATACGCAGTATTTT
TRBV7-2	TRBJ1-2	.	.	CASSSIDSASNYGYTF	TGTGCCAGCAGCTCAATCGACAGTGCCTCTAACTATGGCTACACCTTC
TRBV29-1	TRBJ2-6	.	once	CSVEEARSSPSGANVLTF	TGCAGCGTTGAAGAAGCCAGAAGCAGCCCCAGCGGGGCCAACGTCCTGACTTTC